Below, 15 T cell receptor beta chains from the same sample are listed, as sequenced in a study of regulatory T cells in long-lasting Graves disease. Arm-PCR of CDR3 regions and iRepertoire HTBI primers were the basis on which TCR beta libraries were built. Using its own MiXCR run on the multiplex PCR reads, TCRdb lists one record per CDR3 protein. The sample includes about half a million distinct CDR3 sequences, under 25% of them seen just once. Time point noted: persistent/refractory GD, antithyroid drugs over 5 years with positive TRAb. From PBMCs, RNA was extracted and then used to make the TCR library. The starting material was peripheral blood mononuclear cells (PBMCs), obtained when the disease was refractory, from a patient treated with antithyroid drugs. The receptors come from a female donor with Graves disease.

This clonotype was seen more than once but under ten times. CDR3 in amino acids: CASSSPGTRGFNQPQHF. The CDR3 bases are TGTGCCAGCAGTTCCCCCGGGACAAGGGGTTTCAATCAGCCCCAGCATTTT. The rearrangement joins TRBV12-3 or TRBV12-4 to TRBJ1-5; a possible D gene is TRBD1 (6 bases). The V gene lost 4 bases and the J gene lost 3 bases, with 19 bases spanning the gap. The CDR3 has 17 amino acids.

This clonotype was counted ten times or more. This chain's CDR3 is CSARVVEQYF. The CDR3 region has the DNA TGCAGTGCTAGAGTGGTCGAGCAGTACTTC. The chain joins TRBV20-1 to TRBJ2-7; D not certain. The CDR3 totals 10 residues. Trimming took 1 base from V and 6 from J, leaving 4 bases between them. Germline V CDR1 and CDR2: DFQATT, SNEGSKA (reference sequence).

The rearrangement uses TRBV28 and TRBJ2-2; D is possibly TRBD1 (5 bases). The V gene lost 6 bases and the J gene lost 0 bases, with 11 bases spanning the gap. The length of the CDR3 is 15 residues. Germline V gives CDR1 MDHEN, CDR2 SYDVKM. CDR3 nucleotide sequence: TGTGCCAGCAGGGACACCACCGCGAACACCGGGGAGCTGTTTTTT. It yields the protein CASRDTTANTGELFF.

This clonotype was seen at least ten times. This chain connects TRBV12-3 or TRBV12-4 to TRBJ2-2; D uncertain. This CDR3 spans 13 amino acids. V lost 7 bases to trimming and J lost 0 bases, with 6 bases between them. The DNA of the CDR3 is TGTGCCAGCACGGGTACGAACACCGGGGAGCTGTTTTTT. Translation gives CASTGTNTGELFF.

The rearrangement links TRBV9 to TRBJ2-5; TRBD2 agrees at 8 bases. From germline, CDR1 is SGDLS and CDR2 YYNGEE. V lost 4 bases and J lost 1; bases outside the gene matches: 9. CDR3 size: 16 residues. The DNA of the CDR3 is TGTGCCAGCAGCCCCTCGGGGGGGGCCCTCCAAGAGACCCAGTACTTC. Protein sequence: CASSPSGGALQETQYF.

This chain links TRBV7-8 with TRBJ2-2; D call uncertain. With 5 bases removed from V and 8 bases from J, the gap between germline ends came to 12 bases. The germline CDR1 and CDR2 sequences are SGHVS and FQNEAQ. There are 13 residues in the CDR3. The CDR3 DNA is TGTGCCAGCAGCCCCACCCTGCGGGGGGAGCTGTTTTTT. The encoded protein is CASSPTLRGELFF.

This clonotype was observed a handful of times. CDR3 loop: CASSWRAGPYEQYF. In DNA, the CDR3 is TGTGCCAGCAGCTGGAGGGCAGGCCCCTACGAGCAGTACTTC. This chain links TRBV5-6 with TRBJ2-7; a weak D match, TRBD2 (6 bases). The germline V and J ends were trimmed by 3 bases and 2 bases, with 12 bases remaining between them. Germline assignment: CDR1 SGHDT and CDR2 YYEEEE. The CDR3 covers 14 residues.

This clonotype was counted a few times. The chain has TRBV10-3 and TRBJ1-2; no clear D. Deletions cut 0 bases from V and 3 bases from J, with 8 bases between. Germline V lookup: CDR1 ENHRY, CDR2 SYGVKD. The CDR3 runs to 14 residues. CDR3 residues: CAISESLADYGYTF. DNA for the CDR3: TGTGCCATCAGTGAGTCCCTCGCGGACTATGGCTACACCTTC.

The sample holds many counts of this clonotype. The junction and the germline gene differ at one end; a read error may be behind it. J is TRBJ1-2 and V is TRBV5-1, with 10 bases that match TRBD1. There are 13 residues in the CDR3. The V gene's germline CDR1 is SGHRS and CDR2 YFSETQ. The CDR3 spells CASSLGTGDGYTF. CDR3 coding DNA: TGTGCCAGCAGTTTGGGGACAGGGGATGGCTACACCTTC.

CDR3 in amino acids: CASSFSQGGTIDNQPQHF. CDR3 bases: TGTGCCAGCAGCTTCTCGCAGGGGGGCACCATAGACAATCAGCCCCAGCATTTT. The chain links TRBV7-2 to TRBJ1-5, with TRBD1 identical over 7 bases. In germline, CDR1 is SGHTA, CDR2 FQGNSA. V shed 3 bases and J 3 bases; nucleotides not matched to a gene: 14. The CDR3 is 18 residues long.

The chain combines TRBV27 with TRBJ1-1; 10 bases fit TRBD1. The CDR3 loop spans 16 amino acids. The J segment lost 4 bases and the V segment lost 6 bases, leaving 11 bases of the junction unmatched. Germline values: CDR1 MNHEY, CDR2 SMNVEV (reference sequence). The CDR3 reads CASRRWAGTGATEAFF. The CDR3 DNA reads as TGTGCCAGCAGACGATGGGCCGGGACAGGGGCCACTGAAGCTTTCTTT.

Details on this clonotype: The CDR3 end shows no conserved phenylalanine or tryptophan, and so a read error is likely. The chain couples TRBV10-3 to TRBJ2-2; perhaps D is TRBD1 or TRBD2 (5 bases each). With 8 bases removed from V and 5 bases from J, the gap between germline ends came to 15 bases. The CDR3 covers 14 residues. Germline values: CDR1 ENHRY, CDR2 SYGVKD. CDR3 sequence reads: CAIEEGKGTGELFS. DNA of the CDR3: TGTGCCATCGAAGAGGGGAAGGGGACCGGGGAGCTGTTTTCT.

The chain couples TRBV6-1 to TRBJ1-1, with D perhaps matching TRBD1 (6 bases). The CDR3 is made up of 16 amino acids. Between the trimmed V and J ends, which lost 10 bases and 0 bases, there was a span of 21 bases. CDR1 MNHNS and CDR2 SASEGT come from the germline V gene. The CDR3 is CATPGGTHNMNTEAFF. In nucleotides, the CDR3 is TGTGCCACTCCTGGGGGCACACACAATATGAACACTGAAGCTTTCTTT.

This chain uses TRBV9 with TRBJ2-2; the D is unclear. This CDR3 is built from 12 residues. Germline lookup yields CDR1 SGDLS and CDR2 YYNGEE. Trimming pared 1 base from V and 5 bases from J, leaving 3 bases between. Here the CDR3 reads CASSVQTGELFF. CDR3 sequence (DNA): TGTGCCAGCAGCGTACAGACCGGGGAGCTGTTTTTT.

The chain couples TRBV15 to TRBJ1-1; D might be TRBD1 (6 bases). The CDR3 totals 14 residues. Per germline, CDR1 LNHNV and CDR2 YYDKDF (reference sequence). V was cut by 3 bases and J by 7 bases, with 15 bases left in between. Here the CDR3 reads CATSSLGGRGEAFF. The CDR3 DNA reads TGTGCCACCAGCAGTCTGGGGGGCAGGGGTGAAGCTTTCTTT.